This T cell receptor beta chain came from a study of T-cell memory formation after mild COVID-19. TCRdb re-derived calls from the 5' RACE reads in MiXCR, one entry per CDR3 protein. The sample comprises about 560,000 distinct CDR3 sequences, around 15% of which are singletons, and roughly 8% rests with the top ten. This clonotype was seen at least ten times. Germline CDR1 SGHRS, CDR2 YFSETQ. The CDR3 extends over 12 amino acids. Trimming removed 4 bases at V and 11 bases at J, with 13 bases between. The source of this sequence is an adult woman who had mild COVID-19 (a few samples of this study predate the infection). Cell type and time point are not known. The genes are TRBV5-1 and TRBJ1-3; perhaps TRBD1 as D (6 bases). The specimen was PBMCs or a T cell subset sorted from them (not recorded which). CDR3 sequence: CASSPDRLPIYF. CDR3 nucleotides: TGCGCCAGCAGCCCGGACAGACTGCCCATATATTTT.